These 10 T cell receptor beta chains came from one sample sequenced in a study of cytomegalovirus exposure and HLA in healthy donors (dated by TCRdb to about 2017). The library was obtained by the immunoSEQ multiplex PCR assay. The multiplex PCR relied on a mix of 60 forward primers for TCR Vbeta segments and 13 reverse primers for TCR Jbeta segments. Here the immuneACCESS table is served through TCRdb, limited to in-frame sequences with V and J called. Missing clones are a known gap in these copies; in checked studies unresolved V genes cover under half, and the rest lacks a known reason. This sample gives over 150,000 clones in total; over 70% of them show up just once. The top ten hold 4% to 5% of the sample. The specimen was PBMCs. The receptors were sampled from a young man in good health and CMV-seronegative.

The chain recombines TRBV19 with TRBJ2-1, with 9 bases identical to TRBD2. V lost 4 bases, J lost 3 bases, and 4 bases stayed unmatched. There are 15 residues in the CDR3. From germline, CDR1 is LNHDA and CDR2 SQIVND (reference sequence). The CDR3 DNA reads as TGTGCCAGTAGTAAGGAGCGGGAGGTCTACAATGAGCAGTTCTTC. It codes for CASSKEREVYNEQFF.

The chain carries TRBV11-2 and TRBJ1-2; a possible D gene is TRBD1 (5 bases). Germline V gene lookup returns CDR1 SGHAT and CDR2 FQNNGV. The CDR3 runs 16 residues. The ends were cut back, 8 bases at V and 10 bases at J, with 29 bases in the middle. For the CDR3, the DNA is TGTGCCAGCCTAGGTTTCCGTGAGGGGCGGGGACTAGACTACACCTTC. Its translation is CASLGFREGRGLDYTF.

On this clone itself: An end of the junction does not agree with germline; a read error may underlie this. This sequence joins TRBV7-9 and TRBJ2-3, with 10 bases identical to TRBD2. Germline values: CDR1 SEHNR, CDR2 FQNEAQ (reference sequence). The CDR3 contains 14 residues. This CDR3 reads CASSLSGRAAGPNF. CDR3 DNA: TGTGCCAGCAGCTTGAGCGGGAGGGCCGCGGGCCCCAATTTT.

This clone appeared once. The chain has TRBV19 and TRBJ2-1, with TRBD1 matching 9 bases. The V and J ends lost 5 bases and 0 bases, in that order; junction bases with no gene match: 20. The CDR3 has 21 residues. Per germline, CDR1 LNHDA and CDR2 SQIVND (reference sequence). CDR3 DNA sequence: TGTGCCAGTAGTGTCCCGTTCCGGGACAGGGTCCAAGGGCGCTCCTACAATGAGCAGTTCTTC. Translated, it gives CASSVPFRDRVQGRSYNEQFF.

The genes are TRBV30 and TRBJ2-6; no reliable D call. Trimming pared 4 bases from V and 11 bases from J, leaving 9 bases between. Per germline, CDR1 GTSNPN and CDR2 SVGIG (reference sequence). CDR3 length: 11 residues. CDR3 loop: CAWNSLDVLTF. The CDR3 region has the DNA TGTGCCTGGAACAGTTTAGACGTCCTGACTTTC.

Concerning this clone: In the same sample, other DNA sequences code for this CDR3. The chain uses TRBV29-1 and TRBJ1-1; D not resolved. This CDR3 contains 11 residues. The germline V gene encodes CDR1 SQVTM and CDR2 ANQGSEA. The ends were cut back, 5 bases at V and 3 bases at J, with 7 bases in the middle. DNA for the CDR3: TGCAGCGTTCGTCGAGACACTGAAGCTTTCTTT. This gives the protein CSVRRDTEAFF.

The chain is built from TRBV7-2 and TRBJ1-1, with 10 bases lining up with TRBD1. The CDR3 sequence is 19 residues long. The V gene end was trimmed by 5 bases and the J gene end by 3 bases; junction bases not matched to a gene: 18. Germline V gene lookup returns CDR1 SGHTA and CDR2 FQGNSA. The CDR3 sequence is CASSVPRRDRGSKDTEAFF. The CDR3 DNA follows: TGTGCCAGCAGCGTCCCCAGGAGGGACAGGGGATCTAAGGACACTGAAGCTTTCTTT.

V usage is TRBV2 and J usage is TRBJ1-1; TRBD1 matches 10 bases. With 7 bases clipped from V and 4 bases from J, the junction kept 9 bases outside the gene matches. Germline-derived CDR1 and CDR2 are SNHLY and FYNNEI. The length of the CDR3 is 15 residues. The CDR3 sequence: CASNPRTGGVTEAFF. CDR3 nucleotide sequence: TGTGCCAGCAACCCTCGGACAGGGGGGGTCACTGAAGCTTTCTTT.

The V and J genes are TRBV9 and TRBJ2-2, with 11 nucleotides matching TRBD2. In germline, CDR1 is SGDLS, CDR2 YYNGEE. This CDR3 contains 18 residues. With 0 bases clipped from V and 3 bases from J, the junction kept 7 bases outside the gene matches. The chain's CDR3 is CASSVVGSGGAYTGELFF. In DNA form, the CDR3 reads TGTGCCAGCAGCGTAGTTGGTAGCGGGGGGGCTTACACCGGGGAGCTGTTTTTT. Combining the CDR3 with reference TRBV9 and TRBJ2-2 gives the whole variable domain DSGVTQTPKHLITATGQRVTLRCSPRSGDLSVYWYQQSLDQGLQFLIQYYNGEERAKGNILERFSAQQFPDLHSELNLSSLELGDSALYFCASSVVGSGGAYTGELFFGEGSRLTVL.

This chain joins TRBV27 and TRBJ1-5; 7 positions agree with TRBD1. There are 16 residues in the CDR3. Germline loops: CDR1 MNHEY, CDR2 SMNVEV (reference sequence). V shed 5 bases, J shed 4 bases, and the junction held 11 bases outside the gene matches. This CDR3 reads CASSDAPRDSNQPQHF. CDR3 coding DNA: TGTGCCAGCAGTGATGCCCCCCGGGACAGTAATCAGCCCCAGCATTTT.